This T cell receptor beta chain was captured by sequencing in a study of blood T cell repertoires in COVID-19 (dated by TCRdb to the early 2020s). Notes on the research overall: Collaborator samples came from the United States, Italy and Spain and covered acute and convalescent phases of COVID-19. The material from the prospective study consisted of cDNA or gDNA derived from T cells, B-cell-depleted T cells, or PBMCs. Deeply sampled blood TCRbeta repertoires from subjects exposed to, actively infected with, or recovered from COVID-19 were included in the dataset. The repertoires were released in a freely available public database intended as a resource for research on the immune response to SARS-CoV-2. The samples were drawn from two sources: the first 160 participants of the ongoing ImmuneRACE study, and some 1,300 subjects contributed by 6 global collaborators. Sample metadata almost always included a de-identified subject ID, COVID-19 status, age in years and sex. Where HLA class I and class II types were available, the types were taken from metadata supplied by the sample provider, not from assay-based typing.

Overall study outcomes, separate from this receptor: How much clinical and demographic metadata was included differed by source and by participant, and the metadata was provided uncurated.

TCRbeta CDR3 regions were amplified from genomic DNA by means of the immunoSEQ Assay, a bias-controlled multiplex PCR. The source study handled its data this way. Nucleated cell counts per sample were estimated from amplification of reference gene primers within the assay. To quantify the absolute abundance of each unique TCRbeta CDR3 rearrangement, sequence reads were collapsed and filtered. Productive Simpson clonality was computed per sample as the square root of Simpson's diversity index over productive rearrangements. What TCRdb holds here is the immuneACCESS table cut down to in-frame rearrangements. Part of the clones is not present; checked against another copy, under half of the missing clones reflect an unresolved V gene, and the others are unexplained. Clonal size and the V and J genes are those of that table, whereas D and trimming came from the DNA. The sample has roughly 300,000 clones on record, 90% of them singletons. The ten largest clonotypes hold 0.9% to 1.2% of the sample.

Participants in the prospective study were aged roughly 18 to 89 years, lived in 24 United States geographic areas, and enrolled through a virtual design. To assign participants to cohorts, the prospective study relied on clinical history that participants themselves reported in a screening survey and a study questionnaire. ImmuneRACE Cohort 3 recovered participants were defined by two consecutive negative NP/OP PCR tests, healthcare professional clearance, or symptom resolution. Each participant in the prospective study had whole blood, serum and a nasopharyngeal or oropharyngeal swab collected by mobile phlebotomists. Additional blood draws and questionnaires over an approximately 2-month period could optionally be provided by prospective study participants. Before DNA extraction, blood samples from the prospective study were shipped at room temperature or frozen. Trimming takes 3 bases off V and 5 bases off J; junction bases not matched to a gene: 5. The CDR3 runs 16 residues from the cysteine to the phenylalanine. Of all the DNA, just the CDR3 is kept, 48 bases in frame from base 1. Looking up the germline V gene yields CDR1 KGHDR and CDR2 SFDVKD.

Notes on this clone: Its recognized antigen is unknown. Base qualities are not at hand, and no much larger clone is one base apart.

The TCR was taken from a woman aged 25 to 39 who had recovered from COVID-19. The source material was PBMCs or T cells enriched from blood (not recorded which). The V gene is TRBV24-1 and the J gene is TRBJ2-3, with 12 bases aligning to TRBD2. The CDR3 is CATSDPTSGRIDTQYF. The DNA is TGTGCCACCAGTGATCCTACTAGCGGGAGGATAGATACGCAGTATTTT.